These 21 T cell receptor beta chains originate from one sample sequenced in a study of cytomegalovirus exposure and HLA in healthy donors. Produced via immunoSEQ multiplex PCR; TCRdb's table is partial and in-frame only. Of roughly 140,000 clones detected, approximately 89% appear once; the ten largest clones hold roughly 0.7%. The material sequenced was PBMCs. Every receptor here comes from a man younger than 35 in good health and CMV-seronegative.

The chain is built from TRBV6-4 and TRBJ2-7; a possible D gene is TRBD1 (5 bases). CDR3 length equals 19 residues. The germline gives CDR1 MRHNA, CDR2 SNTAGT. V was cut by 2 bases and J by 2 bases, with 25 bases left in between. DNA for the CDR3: TGTGCCAGCAGTGACCGCGAGACACAGGCTAGAGGCCTGACCTACGAGCAGTACGTC. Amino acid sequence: CASSDRETQARGLTYEQYV.

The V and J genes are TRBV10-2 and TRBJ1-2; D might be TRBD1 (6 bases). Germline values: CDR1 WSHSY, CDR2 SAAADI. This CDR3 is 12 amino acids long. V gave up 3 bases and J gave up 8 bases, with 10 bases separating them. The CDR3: CASSDRGRGYTF. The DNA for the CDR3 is TGCGCCAGCAGTGACAGGGGTCGGGGCTACACCTTC.

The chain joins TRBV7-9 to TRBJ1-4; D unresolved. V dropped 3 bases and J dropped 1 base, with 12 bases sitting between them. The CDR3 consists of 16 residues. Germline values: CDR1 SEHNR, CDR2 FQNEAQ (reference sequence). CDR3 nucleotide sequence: TGTGCCAGCAGCTTTGGGCCGGTCCTAACTAATGAAAAACTGTTTTTT. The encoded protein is CASSFGPVLTNEKLFF.

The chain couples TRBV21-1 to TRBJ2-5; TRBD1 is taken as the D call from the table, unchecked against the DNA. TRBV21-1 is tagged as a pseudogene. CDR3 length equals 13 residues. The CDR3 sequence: CASSKLGEETQYF. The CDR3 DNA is TGTGCCAGCAGCAAATTAGGGGAAGAGACCCAGTACTTC.

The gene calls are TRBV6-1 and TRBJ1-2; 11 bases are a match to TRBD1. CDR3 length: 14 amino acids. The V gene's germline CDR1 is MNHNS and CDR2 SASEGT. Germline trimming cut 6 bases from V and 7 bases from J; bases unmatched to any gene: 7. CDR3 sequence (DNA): TGTGCCAGCAGGCCCGGACAGGGGGCGGCTGGCTACACCTTC. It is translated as CASRPGQGAAGYTF.

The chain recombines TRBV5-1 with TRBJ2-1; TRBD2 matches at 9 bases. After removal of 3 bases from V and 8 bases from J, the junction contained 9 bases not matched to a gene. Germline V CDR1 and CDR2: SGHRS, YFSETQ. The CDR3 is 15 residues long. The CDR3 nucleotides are TGCGCCAGCAGCTCCTTGGCGGGAGGGCATCATGAGCAGTTCTTC. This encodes CASSSLAGGHHEQFF.

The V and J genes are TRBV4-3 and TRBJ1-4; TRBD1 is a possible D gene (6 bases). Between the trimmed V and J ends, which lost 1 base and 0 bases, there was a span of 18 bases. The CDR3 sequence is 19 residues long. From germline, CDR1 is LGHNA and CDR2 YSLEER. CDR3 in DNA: TGCGCCAGCAGCCAAGGGGGGCCCCGTAAACACTCAACTAATGAAAAACTGTTTTTT. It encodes CASSQGGPRKHSTNEKLFF.

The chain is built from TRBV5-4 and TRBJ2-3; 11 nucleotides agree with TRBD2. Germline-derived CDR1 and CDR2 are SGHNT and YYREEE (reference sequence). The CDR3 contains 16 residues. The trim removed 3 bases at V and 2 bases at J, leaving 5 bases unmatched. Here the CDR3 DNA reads TGTGCCAGCAGCTACAGACTAGCGGGAATCACAGATACGCAGTATTTT. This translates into CASSYRLAGITDTQYF.

This CDR3 reads CASSQDLIGNTIYF. The CDR3, as DNA: TGTGCCAGCAGCCAAGACTTAATAGGAAACACCATATATTTT. This chain connects TRBV14 to TRBJ1-3; D unclear. The CDR3 consists of 14 residues. Germline CDR1 reads SGHDN; CDR2 reads FVKESK. Trimming shortened V by 0 bases and J by 4 bases, and 7 bases separated the two germline ends.

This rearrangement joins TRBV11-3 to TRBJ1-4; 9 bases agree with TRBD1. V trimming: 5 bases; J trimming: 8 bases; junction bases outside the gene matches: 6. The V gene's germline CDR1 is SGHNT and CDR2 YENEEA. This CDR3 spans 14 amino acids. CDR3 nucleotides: TGTGCCAGCAGCCCGGGACAGGGCCAGGAAAAACTGTTTTTT. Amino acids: CASSPGQGQEKLFF.

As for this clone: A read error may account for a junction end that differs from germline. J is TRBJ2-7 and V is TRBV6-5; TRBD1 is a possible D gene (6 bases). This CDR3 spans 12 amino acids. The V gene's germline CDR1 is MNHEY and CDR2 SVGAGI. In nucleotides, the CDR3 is TGTGCCAGCAGCCTAACAGGGACCTCTTACCGATTT. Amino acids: CASSLTGTSYRF.

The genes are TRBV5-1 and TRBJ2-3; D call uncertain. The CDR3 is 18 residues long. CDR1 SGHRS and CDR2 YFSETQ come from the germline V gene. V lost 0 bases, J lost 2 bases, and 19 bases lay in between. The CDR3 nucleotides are TGCGCCAGCAGCTTGGGAACAGTTGGGTCCCCCACCACAGATACGCAGTATTTT. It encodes CASSLGTVGSPTTDTQYF.

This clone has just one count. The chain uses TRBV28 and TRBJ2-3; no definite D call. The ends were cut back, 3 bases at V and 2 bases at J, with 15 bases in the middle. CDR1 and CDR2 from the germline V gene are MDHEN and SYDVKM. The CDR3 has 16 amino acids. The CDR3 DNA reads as TGTGCCAGCAGTTTTTCTCAGCAAGCGAACACAGATACGCAGTATTTT. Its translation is CASSFSQQANTDTQYF. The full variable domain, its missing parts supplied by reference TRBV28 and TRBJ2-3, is DVKVTQSSRYLVKRTGEKVFLECVQDMDHENMFWYRQDPGLGLRLIYFSYDVKMKEKGDIPEGYSVSREKKERFSLILESASTNQTSMYLCASSFSQQANTDTQYFGPGTRLTVL.

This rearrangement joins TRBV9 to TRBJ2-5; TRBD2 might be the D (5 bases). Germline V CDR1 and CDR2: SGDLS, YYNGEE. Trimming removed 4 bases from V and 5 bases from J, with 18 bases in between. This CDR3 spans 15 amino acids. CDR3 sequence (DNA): TGTGCCAGCAGCCCCCGGATGGAGGTCCGGGAGACCCAGTACTTC. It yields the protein CASSPRMEVRETQYF.

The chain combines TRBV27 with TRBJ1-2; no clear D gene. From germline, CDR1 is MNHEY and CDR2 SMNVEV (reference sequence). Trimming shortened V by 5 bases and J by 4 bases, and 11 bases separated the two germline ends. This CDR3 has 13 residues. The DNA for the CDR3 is TGTGCCAGCAGTACAGTTCCCTCCTATGGCTACACCTTC. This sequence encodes CASSTVPSYGYTF.

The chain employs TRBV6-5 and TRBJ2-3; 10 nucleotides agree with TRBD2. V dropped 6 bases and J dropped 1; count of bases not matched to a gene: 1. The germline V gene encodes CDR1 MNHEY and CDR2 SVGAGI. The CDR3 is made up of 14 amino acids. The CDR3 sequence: CASRTSGGTDTQYF. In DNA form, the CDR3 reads TGTGCCAGCAGAACTAGCGGGGGCACAGATACGCAGTATTTT.

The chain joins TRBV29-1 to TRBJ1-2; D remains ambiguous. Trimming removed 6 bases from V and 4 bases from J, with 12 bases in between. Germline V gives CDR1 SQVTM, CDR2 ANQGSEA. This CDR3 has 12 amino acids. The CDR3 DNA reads TGCAGCGTGGAGCGTGTGACCTATGGCTACACCTTC. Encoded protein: CSVERVTYGYTF.

The chain's CDR3 is CASSVLAGVGEQYV. The CDR3 DNA reads TGTGCCAGCAGTGTTCTAGCGGGAGTAGGCGAGCAGTACGTC. The V and J genes are TRBV2 and TRBJ2-7; 10 bases map to TRBD2. This CDR3 region has 14 residues. The V gene's germline CDR1 is SNHLY and CDR2 FYNNEI. With V trimmed by 4 bases and J by 6 bases, 6 bases remained unmatched.

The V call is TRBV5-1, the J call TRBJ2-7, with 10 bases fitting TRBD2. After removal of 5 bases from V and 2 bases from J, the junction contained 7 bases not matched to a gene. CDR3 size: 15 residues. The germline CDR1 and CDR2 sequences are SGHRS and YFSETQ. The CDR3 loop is CASRPGLADTYEQYV. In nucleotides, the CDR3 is TGCGCCAGCAGACCCGGACTAGCGGACACCTACGAGCAGTACGTC.

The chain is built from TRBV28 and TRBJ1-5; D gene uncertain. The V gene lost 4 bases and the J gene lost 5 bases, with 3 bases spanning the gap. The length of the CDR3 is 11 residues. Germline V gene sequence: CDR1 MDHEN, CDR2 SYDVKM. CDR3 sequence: CASSSYQPQHF. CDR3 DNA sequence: TGTGCCAGCAGTTCCTATCAGCCCCAGCATTTT.

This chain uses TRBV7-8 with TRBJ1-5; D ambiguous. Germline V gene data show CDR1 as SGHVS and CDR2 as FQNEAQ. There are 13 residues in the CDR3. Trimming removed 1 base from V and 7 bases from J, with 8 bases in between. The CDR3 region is CASSLGPGQPQHF. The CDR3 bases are TGTGCCAGCAGCTTAGGCCCGGGGCAGCCCCAGCATTTT. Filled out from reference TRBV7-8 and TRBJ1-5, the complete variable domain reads GAGVSQSPRYKVAKRGQDVALRCDPISGHVSLFWYQQALGQGPEFLTYFQNEAQLDKSGLPSDRFFAERPEGSVSTLKIQRTQQEDSAVYLCASSLGPGQPQHFGDGTRLSIL.